The 23 T cell receptor beta chains presented below share a single source sample, sequenced in a study of PD-1 blockade in classical Hodgkin lymphoma. Generated by immunoSEQ multiplex PCR, the TCRdb table keeps only in-frame clones and is missing some. The sample carries about 18,000 clones, roughly 76% recorded once. Following autologous stem cell transplantation, relapse occurred in every patient, and exposure to brentuximab vedotin varied. The sequencing used peripheral blood mononuclear cells (PBMCs), collected at baseline. The receptors shown here come from a human donor with classical Hodgkin lymphoma.

The V call is TRBV7-9, the J call TRBJ2-5; tentatively, D is TRBD1 or TRBD2 (5 bases each). CDR3 length: 15 residues. Germline V gene sequence: CDR1 SEHNR, CDR2 FQNEAQ (reference sequence). V was pared by 5 bases and J by 1 base, with 14 bases between. For the CDR3, the DNA is TGTGCCAGCAGCCGATTCGACAGCGGCCAAGAGACCCAGTACTTC. Protein sequence: CASSRFDSGQETQYF.

Points on this clone: At the DNA level, this CDR3 is encoded by other sequences in the same sample as well. The chain joins TRBV29-1 to TRBJ2-7; TRBD1 might be the D (6 bases). V was pared by 6 bases and J by 2 bases, with 8 bases between. Germline V gene lookup returns CDR1 SQVTM and CDR2 ANQGSEA. This CDR3 has 11 amino acids. As DNA, the CDR3 is TGCAGCGTCGGGACAACCTACGAGCAGTACTTC. Translated, it gives CSVGTTYEQYF.

V gene TRBV30 combines with J gene TRBJ2-3, with 13 bases lining up with TRBD2. There are 17 residues in the CDR3. CDR1 is GTSNPN and CDR2 is SVGIG in the germline V gene (reference sequence). Germline trimming cut 3 bases from V and 1 base from J; bases unmatched to any gene: 7. The CDR3 region is CAWRPGLAGAGTDTQYF. In nucleotides, the CDR3 is TGTGCCTGGAGACCCGGACTAGCGGGAGCGGGCACAGATACGCAGTATTTT.

This chain connects TRBV5-1 to TRBJ1-2; D perhaps matches TRBD1 (5 bases). Trimming cost V 0 bases and J 7 bases, with 13 bases left between them. CDR1 SGHRS and CDR2 YFSETQ come from the germline V gene. The CDR3 is made up of 14 amino acids. CDR3 in DNA: TGCGCCAGCAGCTTGGGGCAGGGACCTAGTGGCTACACCTTC. This sequence encodes CASSLGQGPSGYTF. The full variable domain, with the rest looked up from reference TRBV5-1 and TRBJ1-2, is KAGVTQTPRYLIKTRGQQVTLSCSPISGHRSVSWYQQTPGQGLQFLFEYFSETQRNKGNFPGRFSGRQFSNSRSEMNVSTLELGDSALYLCASSLGQGPSGYTFGSGTRLTVV.

J is TRBJ1-2 and V is TRBV14; 8 nucleotides line up with TRBD1. V shed 0 bases, J shed 5 bases, and the junction held 14 bases outside the gene matches. Germline V gives CDR1 SGHDN, CDR2 FVKESK. The CDR3 is made up of 18 amino acids. DNA for the CDR3: TGTGCCAGCAGCCAAGATAAGAACAGGGGGGCGAACCTGTATGGCTACACCTTC. The encoded protein is CASSQDKNRGANLYGYTF.

The gene calls are TRBV2 and TRBJ1-4; 7 bases match TRBD1. Germline assignment: CDR1 SNHLY and CDR2 FYNNEI. The CDR3 has 14 residues. Losses at the gene ends were 6 bases for V and 4 bases for J; bases not matched to a gene: 5. CDR3 DNA sequence: TGTGCCAGCAGCTCGGGACAGATTAATGAAAAACTGTTTTTT. This encodes CASSSGQINEKLFF.

CDR3 in DNA: TGTGCCAGCAGCTTGGCCTGGACAGCCATAGGCTACACCTTC. Translated, it gives CASSLAWTAIGYTF. The chain couples TRBV5-6 to TRBJ1-2; D is possibly TRBD1 (6 bases). The CDR3 covers 14 residues. The germline V gene encodes CDR1 SGHDT and CDR2 YYEEEE. Trimming removed 0 bases from V and 8 bases from J, with 14 bases in between.

The chain is built from TRBV19 and TRBJ1-1; D is unresolved. This CDR3 is 14 amino acids long. Per the germline V gene, CDR1 is LNHDA and CDR2 is SQIVND (reference sequence). Trimming removed 5 bases at V and 12 bases at J, with 22 bases between. CDR3 loop: CASSPSRGRGKTFF. The CDR3 DNA reads TGTGCCAGTAGTCCATCCCGGGGTCGCGGCAAGACTTTCTTT. The variable domain in full, with the rest retrieved from reference TRBV19 and TRBJ1-1, is DGGITQSPKYLFRKEGQNVTLSCEQNLNHDAMYWYRQDPGQGLRLIYYSQIVNDFQKGDIAEGYSVSREKKESFPLTVTSAQKNPTAFYLCASSPSRGRGKTFFGQGTRLTVV.

The chain couples TRBV5-1 to TRBJ2-3; TRBD2 agrees at 9 bases. The V and J ends lost 2 bases and 5 bases, in that order; junction bases with no gene match: 3. The CDR3 spans 14 residues. Per germline, CDR1 SGHRS and CDR2 YFSETQ. CDR3 DNA sequence: TGCGCCAGCAGCTTAGCGGGAGGTGAAGATACGCAGTATTTT. Amino acids: CASSLAGGEDTQYF.

This clone was picked up one time. The gene calls are TRBV2 and TRBJ2-2; 12 positions match TRBD2. J lost 7 bases, V lost 6 bases, and 6 bases had no gene match. CDR1 and CDR2 from the germline V gene are SNHLY and FYNNEI. The CDR3 is 15 amino acids. The chain's CDR3 is CASRILAGGDGELFF. In DNA form, the CDR3 reads TGTGCCAGCAGAATCCTAGCGGGAGGGGACGGGGAGCTGTTTTTT.

This clone was counted once. The CDR3 protein is CASSFPSRDRDWGNQPQHF. CDR3 bases: TGTGCCAGCAGCTTCCCCTCCCGGGACAGGGATTGGGGCAATCAGCCCCAGCATTTT. The chain couples TRBV7-8 to TRBJ1-5; 9 bases agree with TRBD1. Germline assignment: CDR1 SGHVS and CDR2 FQNEAQ. The CDR3 is made up of 19 amino acids. Trimming removed 3 bases from V and 2 bases from J; junction bases left unmatched: 14.

This chain connects TRBV12-5 to TRBJ2-1, with 10 nucleotides matching TRBD2. V dropped 2 bases and J dropped 0; count of bases not matched to a gene: 19. The CDR3 is 22 amino acids. In germline, CDR1 is LGHNT, CDR2 FRNRAP. The CDR3 reads CASGLLIGGRLAGASSYNEQFF. In nucleotides, the CDR3 is TGTGCTAGTGGTTTGCTCATCGGGGGGCGGCTAGCGGGAGCCAGCTCCTACAATGAGCAGTTCTTC.

The chain couples TRBV28 to TRBJ1-5, with TRBD1 matching 10 bases. CDR3 size: 14 residues. The germline gives CDR1 MDHEN, CDR2 SYDVKM. The V gene end was trimmed by 7 bases and the J gene end by 9 bases; junction bases not matched to a gene: 9. The CDR3 sequence is CASTGTGALWPQHF. The CDR3 region has the DNA TGTGCCAGCACGGGGACAGGGGCCTTGTGGCCCCAGCATTTT. The full variable domain, with the rest looked up from reference TRBV28 and TRBJ1-5, is DVKVTQSSRYLVKRTGEKVFLECVQDMDHENMFWYRQDPGLGLRLIYFSYDVKMKEKGDIPEGYSVSREKKERFSLILESASTNQTSMYLCASTGTGALWPQHFGDGTRLSIL.

The chain has TRBV7-2 and TRBJ2-7; D is uncertain. Trimming shortened V by 5 bases and J by 0 bases, and 11 bases separated the two germline ends. CDR1 SGHTA and CDR2 FQGNSA come from the germline V gene. This CDR3 spans 14 amino acids. Here the CDR3 DNA reads TGTGCCAGCAGCCCTAGGGATCACTCCTACGAGCAGTACTTC. This sequence encodes CASSPRDHSYEQYF.

The chain has TRBV5-1 and TRBJ2-1; the D is unclear. V was clipped by 0 bases and J by 9 bases, with 7 bases between them. The length of the CDR3 is 12 residues. Germline CDR1 and CDR2: SGHRS and YFSETQ. In DNA, the CDR3 is TGCGCCAGCAGCTTGGGGGTCAGTGAGCAGTTCTTC. Its protein product is CASSLGVSEQFF.

J is TRBJ2-1 and V is TRBV6-5; the match to TRBD1 covers 9 bases. There are 14 residues in the CDR3. The junction had 14 bases not matched to a gene; V was cut back by 6 bases and J by 14 bases. Germline-derived CDR1 and CDR2 are MNHEY and SVGAGI. In DNA, the CDR3 is TGTGCCAGCAGGACGGACAGGGGTGAAAGCGGTGAGTTCTTC. The encoded protein is CASRTDRGESGEFF.

The V gene is TRBV11-3, the J gene TRBJ2-2; TRBD1 matches at 9 bases. CDR1 and CDR2 (germline): SGHNT, YENEEA. The CDR3 spans 16 residues. With V trimmed by 3 bases and J by 1 base, 3 bases remained unmatched. The CDR3 spells CASSFGQGRNTGELFF. The CDR3 DNA sequence: TGTGCCAGCAGCTTCGGACAGGGGAGGAACACCGGGGAGCTGTTTTTT.

V gene TRBV5-1 combines with J gene TRBJ2-5; 12 nucleotides line up with TRBD2. CDR3 length: 16 residues. Germline lookup yields CDR1 SGHRS and CDR2 YFSETQ. With V trimmed by 4 bases and J by 3 bases, 7 bases remained unmatched. The CDR3 sequence is CASSTPGLAGKETQYF. Written as DNA, the CDR3 is TGCGCCAGCAGCACTCCCGGACTAGCGGGGAAAGAGACCCAGTACTTC.

The rearrangement uses TRBV15 and TRBJ2-6, with D possibly TRBD1 on 6 matching bases. The CDR3 has 16 residues. With 0 bases removed from V and 2 bases from J, the gap between germline ends came to 8 bases. Germline values: CDR1 LNHNV, CDR2 YYDKDF (reference sequence). The CDR3: CATSRDSGAGANVLTF. The CDR3, as DNA: TGTGCCACCAGCAGAGATTCAGGGGCTGGGGCCAACGTCCTGACTTTC.

CDR3 nucleotides: TGTGCCAGTAGGTCTTTAGGGACGGGGGGGGCCAACGTCCTGACTTTC. Translation gives CASRSLGTGGANVLTF. The chain has TRBV19 and TRBJ2-6; D tentatively reads TRBD1 or TRBD2 (5 bases each). Germline loops: CDR1 LNHDA, CDR2 SQIVND (reference sequence). The CDR3 extends over 16 amino acids. Trimming shortened V by 6 bases and J by 4 bases, and 16 bases separated the two germline ends.

The J gene is TRBJ2-7, the V gene TRBV19, with D perhaps being TRBD1 or TRBD2 (6 bases each). Germline lookup yields CDR1 LNHDA and CDR2 SQIVND (reference sequence). V lost 5 bases to trimming and J lost 2 bases, with 13 bases between them. The length of the CDR3 is 14 residues. DNA of the CDR3: TGTGCCAGTAGTTTGCGGGACAACCCCTACGAGCAGTACTTC. It specifies CASSLRDNPYEQYF.

This chain links TRBV19 with TRBJ2-2, with 7 positions matching TRBD2. The junction had 3 bases not matched to a gene; V was cut back by 3 bases and J by 5 bases. The CDR3 length is 14 residues. Germline V gene data show CDR1 as LNHDA and CDR2 as SQIVND (reference sequence). The CDR3 bases are TGTGCCAGTAGTATCGGGAGGTCAACCGGGGAGCTGTTTTTT. Residues: CASSIGRSTGELFF.

The rearrangement links TRBV27 to TRBJ2-1; 8 bases fit TRBD2. V shed 4 bases, J shed 4 bases, and the junction held 9 bases outside the gene matches. The CDR3 consists of 16 residues. From germline, CDR1 is MNHEY and CDR2 SMNVEV (reference sequence). The CDR3 reads CASSSGRLAGYNEQFF. DNA of the CDR3: TGTGCCAGCAGTTCGGGGCGTTTAGCGGGATACAATGAGCAGTTCTTC.